This T cell receptor beta chain came from a study of graft-versus-host responses after intestinal transplantation. Points from the study as a whole: There were GvH clones found in recipient marrow, and some of them appeared first in ileum or blood.

Intraepithelial and lamina propria lymphocytes were released after the graft tissue was processed. The table came from immunoSEQ multiplex PCR; TCRdb's copy has only in-frame clones and leaves some out. The sample includes under 20,000 clones, just under 75% of them seen just once. This clone was observed a single time. The antigen is undetermined. CDR1 and CDR2 from the germline V gene are MNHNY and SVGAGI (reference sequence). This CDR3 comprises 16 residues. V was pared by 0 bases and J by 2 bases, with 11 bases between. This specimen was ileum tissue, taken 14 days after transplant. The source is a human patient who received an intestinal transplant, so some T cells may come from the graft donor. The rearrangement joins TRBV6-6 to TRBJ1-3; no reliable D call. This chain's CDR3 is CASSYSSTGPGNTIYF. The CDR3 DNA sequence: TGTGCCAGCAGTTACTCGTCGACGGGCCCTGGAAACACCATATATTTT.